Shown below are 17 T cell receptor beta chains from a single sample sequenced in a study of cytomegalovirus exposure and HLA in healthy donors. Primers: 60 Vbeta forward and 13 Jbeta reverse. Only in-frame clones appear in the TCRdb table, and some are missing; sequencing was by immunoSEQ multiplex PCR. The sample has around 120,000 clones, approximately 80% seen once. The material sequenced was PBMCs. These receptors came from a male donor in good health and CMV-seronegative.

This chain joins TRBV19 and TRBJ1-3; D is possibly TRBD1 (5 bases). The CDR3 sequence is 14 residues long. V was trimmed by 3 bases and J by 4 bases, leaving 10 bases between them. Germline loops: CDR1 LNHDA, CDR2 SQIVND (reference sequence). The CDR3 protein is CASSISGFGNTIYF. CDR3 coding DNA: TGTGCCAGTAGTATTTCAGGGTTCGGAAACACCATATATTTT.

As to this clone: Distinct nucleotide sequences in the sample also encode this CDR3. V gene TRBV5-1 combines with J gene TRBJ2-1, with D tentatively TRBD1 (5 bases). The length of the CDR3 is 15 residues. V lost 4 bases to trimming and J lost 2 bases, with 13 bases between them. CDR1 is SGHRS, CDR2 YFSETQ, per germline. The CDR3 coding sequence is TGCGCCAGCAGCATCCAGGGCCCAGCCTACAATGAGCAGTTCTTC. Amino acid sequence: CASSIQGPAYNEQFF.

V is TRBV5-4 and J is TRBJ2-1; 8 positions match TRBD1. CDR1 is SGHNT, CDR2 YYREEE, per germline (reference sequence). CDR3 length equals 13 residues. With 2 bases clipped from V and 10 bases from J, the junction kept 5 bases outside the gene matches. CDR3 DNA: TGTGCCAGCAGCTTTACAGGGGGTGGAGAGCAGTTCTTC. Its protein is CASSFTGGGEQFF. Combining the CDR3 with reference TRBV5-4 and TRBJ2-1 gives the whole variable domain ETGVTQSPTHLIKTRGQQVTLRCSSQSGHNTVSWYQQALGQGPQFIFQYYREEENGRGNFPPRFSGLQFPNYSSELNVNALELDDSALYLCASSFTGGGEQFFGPGTRLTVL.

For this clone: The same CDR3 is also encoded by other DNA sequences in this sample. V gene TRBV2 combines with J gene TRBJ1-1; 7 positions agree with TRBD1. Germline V CDR1 and CDR2: SNHLY, FYNNEI. J lost 5 bases, V lost 6 bases, and 9 bases had no gene match. The CDR3 has 14 amino acids. As DNA, the CDR3 is TGTGCCAGCAGCCAACAGGGGCTTGGGACTGAAGCTTTCTTT. Protein product: CASSQQGLGTEAFF.

The chain has TRBV11-1 and TRBJ1-5, with D hard to call. Germline CDR1 reads SGHAT; CDR2 reads FQDESV (reference sequence). The CDR3 runs to 13 residues. Trimming left V 1 base short and J 4 bases short, with 5 bases between. The CDR3: CASSLGRNQPQHF. Here the CDR3 DNA reads TGTGCCAGCAGCTTAGGGAGGAATCAGCCCCAGCATTTT. Based on the CDR3 plus reference TRBV11-1 and TRBJ1-5, the full variable domain is EAEVAQSPRYKITEKSQAVAFWCDPISGHATLYWYRQILGQGPELLVQFQDESVVDDSQLPKDRFSAERLKGVDSTLKIQPAELGDSAMYLCASSLGRNQPQHFGDGTRLSIL.

This clone has only a few counts. This chain joins TRBV4-1 and TRBJ2-1; weak D call: TRBD2 (5 bases). Looked up from germline, CDR1 is MGHRA and CDR2 is YSYEKL. The CDR3 contains 16 residues. V was shortened by 0 bases and J by 2 bases, with 11 bases between the two germline ends. The CDR3 sequence: CASSQDKTGAYNEQFF. The CDR3 DNA is TGCGCCAGCAGCCAAGACAAGACCGGGGCCTACAATGAGCAGTTCTTC.

This chain links TRBV4-2 with TRBJ1-2; weak D call: TRBD1 (6 bases). The CDR3 is 14 amino acids. CDR1 is LGHNA and CDR2 is YNFKEQ in the germline V gene. V was trimmed by 3 bases and J by 4 bases, leaving 12 bases between them. CDR3 sequence: CASSHMDSLYGYTF. The CDR3 DNA sequence: TGTGCCAGCAGCCATATGGACAGCCTCTATGGCTACACCTTC.

About this clone itself: One junction end does not reproduce the germline sequence, and a read error may be involved. This chain links TRBV28 with TRBJ1-6; no definite D call. CDR3 length: 14 residues. The germline CDR1 and CDR2 sequences are MDHEN and SYDVKM. The CDR3 DNA reads as TGTGCCAGCAGTCAAAGCGCGACCGTAAACCTCGGGAACTTT. The encoded protein is CASSQSATVNLGNF. The whole variable domain, filled in from reference TRBV28 and TRBJ1-6, reads DVKVTQSSRYLVKRTGEKVFLECVQDMDHENMFWYRQDPGLGLRLIYFSYDVKMKEKGDIPEGYSVSREKKERFSLILESASTNQTSMYLCASSQSATVNLGNFGNGTRLTVT.

The V gene is TRBV19, the J gene TRBJ2-2, with 11 bases matching TRBD2. The CDR3 covers 18 residues. Germline CDR1 reads LNHDA; CDR2 reads SQIVND (reference sequence). Trimming cost V 2 bases and J 7 bases; bases outside gene matches: 12. DNA of the CDR3: TGTGCCAGTAGTATACCTTTAGCGGGAGGGAGAGGAGGCGGGGAGCTGTTTTTT. This codes for CASSIPLAGGRGGGELFF.

This clone was observed once. This chain links TRBV5-1 with TRBJ1-1, with TRBD1 as a possible D gene (6 bases). Germline CDR1 and CDR2: SGHRS and YFSETQ. The ends were cut back, 0 bases at V and 3 bases at J, with 12 bases in the middle. This CDR3 spans 15 amino acids. CDR3 in DNA: TGCGCCAGCAGCTTGGGGGTGGCAGGGGACACTGAAGCTTTCTTT. Protein product: CASSLGVAGDTEAFF.

This rearrangement joins TRBV28 to TRBJ2-7; 7 bases are a match to TRBD1. V lost 8 bases to trimming and J lost 3 bases; unmatched junction nucleotides: 10. CDR1 and CDR2 (germline): MDHEN, SYDVKM. The CDR3 consists of 14 residues. CDR3 nucleotides: TGTGCCAGCGGCCAACAGGGGACCCTCTACGAGCAGTACTTC. Protein: CASGQQGTLYEQYF.

The chain employs TRBV2 and TRBJ1-4; D is perhaps TRBD1 (6 bases). Germline CDR1 and CDR2: SNHLY and FYNNEI. Trimming stripped 8 bases from V and 4 bases from J, with 11 bases between. The CDR3 extends over 13 amino acids. CDR3 amino acids: CASFRDINEKLFF. The CDR3 nucleotides are TGTGCCAGCTTCAGGGACATTAATGAAAAACTGTTTTTT.

The V gene is TRBV5-5, the J gene TRBJ1-2; 7 bases map to TRBD1. The CDR3 totals 13 residues. The V gene end was trimmed by 3 bases and the J gene end by 8 bases; junction bases not matched to a gene: 7. CDR1 and CDR2 (germline): SGHKS, YYEKEE (reference sequence). The CDR3 DNA reads as TGTGCCAGCAGCTCTACTAACAGGGGAGGCTACACCTTC. It is translated as CASSSTNRGGYTF.

The chain has TRBV4-2 and TRBJ2-1; D uncertain. Germline values: CDR1 LGHNA, CDR2 YNFKEQ. The CDR3 runs 14 residues. V gave up 4 bases and J gave up 10 bases, with 17 bases separating them. CDR3 sequence (DNA): TGTGCCAGCAGCCGAAGATCCCTAGGTTGGGAGCAGTTCTTC. It yields the protein CASSRRSLGWEQFF.

Only a few counts were recorded for this clone. The chain is built from TRBV19 and TRBJ2-7, with 8 positions matching TRBD2. Losses at the gene ends were 9 bases for V and 2 bases for J; bases not matched to a gene: 9. CDR1 and CDR2 from the germline V gene are LNHDA and SQIVND (reference sequence). The CDR3 totals 14 residues. CDR3: CASAALAGPYEQYF. The CDR3 nucleotides read TGTGCCAGCGCCGCGTTAGCGGGACCCTACGAGCAGTACTTC.

The chain carries TRBV4-2 and TRBJ1-5; D remains unclear. The V gene's germline CDR1 is LGHNA and CDR2 YNFKEQ. V shed 0 bases and J shed 0 bases, with 6 bases lying between them. The CDR3 loop spans 15 amino acids. CDR3 protein: CASSQDGDSNQPQHF. The CDR3 DNA reads TGTGCCAGCAGCCAAGACGGGGATAGCAATCAGCCCCAGCATTTT.

The rearrangement links TRBV9 to TRBJ1-3; D is possibly TRBD1 (5 bases). This CDR3 is built from 14 residues. Germline lookup yields CDR1 SGDLS and CDR2 YYNGEE. V gave up 3 bases and J gave up 1 base, with 8 bases separating them. CDR3 nucleotides: TGTGCCAGCAGCGAGGGGTTATCTGGAAACACCATATATTTT. It is translated as CASSEGLSGNTIYF.